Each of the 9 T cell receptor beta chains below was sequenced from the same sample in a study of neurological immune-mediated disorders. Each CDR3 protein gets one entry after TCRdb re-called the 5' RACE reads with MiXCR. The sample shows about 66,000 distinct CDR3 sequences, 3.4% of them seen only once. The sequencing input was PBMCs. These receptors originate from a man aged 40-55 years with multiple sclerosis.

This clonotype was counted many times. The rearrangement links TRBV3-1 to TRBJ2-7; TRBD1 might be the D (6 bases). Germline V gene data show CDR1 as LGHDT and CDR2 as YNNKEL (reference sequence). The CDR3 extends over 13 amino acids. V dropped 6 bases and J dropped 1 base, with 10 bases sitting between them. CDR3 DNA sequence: TGTGCCAGCAGACTCGGACAGTCCTACGAGCAGTACTTC. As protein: CASRLGQSYEQYF.

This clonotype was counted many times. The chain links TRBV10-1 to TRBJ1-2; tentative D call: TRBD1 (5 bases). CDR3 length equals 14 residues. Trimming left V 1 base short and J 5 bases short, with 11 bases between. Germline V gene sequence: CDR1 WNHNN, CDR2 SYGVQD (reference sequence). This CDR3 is CASSEFASGYGYTF. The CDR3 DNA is TGCGCCAGCAGTGAGTTTGCTTCAGGGTATGGCTACACCTTC.

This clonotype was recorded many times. The CDR3 sequence: CASSHINEQYF. CDR3 DNA: TGTGCCAGCAGTCACATAAACGAGCAGTACTTC. This chain links TRBV6-5 with TRBJ2-7; no clear D gene. CDR3 length equals 11 residues. V was pared by 5 bases and J by 5 bases, with 7 bases between. Germline V CDR1 and CDR2: MNHEY, SVGAGI.

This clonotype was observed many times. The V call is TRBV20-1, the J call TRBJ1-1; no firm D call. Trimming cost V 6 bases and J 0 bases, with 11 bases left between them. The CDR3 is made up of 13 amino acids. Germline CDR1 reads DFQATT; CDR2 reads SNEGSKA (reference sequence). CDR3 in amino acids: CSAPITLNTEAFF. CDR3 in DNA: TGCAGTGCCCCGATTACACTGAACACTGAAGCTTTCTTT.

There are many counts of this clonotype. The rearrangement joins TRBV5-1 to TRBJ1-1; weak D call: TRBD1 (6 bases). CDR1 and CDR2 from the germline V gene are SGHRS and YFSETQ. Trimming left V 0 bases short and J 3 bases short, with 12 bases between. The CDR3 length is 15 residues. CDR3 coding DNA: TGCGCCAGCAGCTTGGGTCACAGGGTTGACACTGAAGCTTTCTTT. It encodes CASSLGHRVDTEAFF.

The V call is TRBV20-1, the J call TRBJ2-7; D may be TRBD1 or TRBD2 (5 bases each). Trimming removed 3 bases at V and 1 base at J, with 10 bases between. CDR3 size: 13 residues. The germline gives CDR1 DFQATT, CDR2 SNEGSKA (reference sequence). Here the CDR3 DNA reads TGCAGTGCTAGGAGGGGTAATTCCTACGAGCAGTACTTC. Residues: CSARRGNSYEQYF.

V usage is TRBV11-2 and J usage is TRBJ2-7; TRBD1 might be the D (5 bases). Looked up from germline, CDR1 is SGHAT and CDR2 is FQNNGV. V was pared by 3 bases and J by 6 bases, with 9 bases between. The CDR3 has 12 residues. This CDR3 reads CASSFLDTEQYF. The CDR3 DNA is TGTGCCAGCAGCTTTCTGGACACCGAGCAGTACTTC.

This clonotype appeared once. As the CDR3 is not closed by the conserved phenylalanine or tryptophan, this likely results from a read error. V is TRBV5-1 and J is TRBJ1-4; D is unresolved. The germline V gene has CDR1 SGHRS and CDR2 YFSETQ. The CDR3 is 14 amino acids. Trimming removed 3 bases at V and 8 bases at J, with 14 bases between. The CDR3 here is CASSSGVVGEKLFN. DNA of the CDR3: TGCGCCAGCAGCTCCGGAGTCGTTGGCGAAAAACTGTTTAAT.

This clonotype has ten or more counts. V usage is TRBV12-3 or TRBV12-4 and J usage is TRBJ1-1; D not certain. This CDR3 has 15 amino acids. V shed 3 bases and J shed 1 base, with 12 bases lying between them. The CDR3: CASSLQVTTNTEAFF. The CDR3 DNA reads TGTGCCAGCAGTTTGCAGGTGACGACGAACACTGAAGCTTTCTTT.